The clone carrying this T cell receptor (beta chain) has only a few counts. This sample is part of a study of T cell repertoires in cytomegalovirus infection. Study overall: CMV infection together with matching HLA type was indicated by public TCR beta signatures.

MiXCR, applied by TCRdb to the reads, yields one record per CDR3 protein. The data contain some 680,000 distinct CDR3 sequences, 35% of them seen just once; the ten biggest clones take up 2.8%. Trimming removed 6 bases from V and 1 base from J, with 12 bases in between. The CDR3 extends over 15 amino acids. The TCR was taken from a human donor in good health (CMV status not recorded). Some clones in this sample may be carry-over from other donors' samples. The chain uses TRBV12-3 or TRBV12-4 and TRBJ2-2, with D unclear. The sequenced sample was PBMCs. The CDR3 DNA reads as TGTGCCAGCAGACCCCCCGGGCGGAACACCGGGGAGCTGTTTTTT. Its protein is CASRPPGRNTGELFF.